This T cell receptor (beta chain) came from a study of neurological immune-mediated disorders. General study results and limits: None of the CDR3 amino acid sequences of expanded clones were shared across subjects, and this suggested private repertoires in all groups.

This clonotype was recorded many times. No antigen is known for it. TCRdb reanalysed the 5' RACE reads using MiXCR and keeps one entry per CDR3 protein. The data hold more than 75,000 distinct CDR3 sequences, with approximately 4% observed a single time. The V end lost 2 bases, the J end lost 0 bases, and 9 bases lay between the germline ends. There are 15 residues in the CDR3. Germline V gene lookup returns CDR1 SGHTA and CDR2 FQGTGA. The receptor was derived from a woman between 45 and 60 years old with multiple sclerosis. Sequenced sample: PBMCs. The chain joins TRBV7-3 to TRBJ2-3, with D possibly called TRBD1 or TRBD2 (5 bases each). Written as DNA, the CDR3 is TGTGCCAGCAGCTTATTGAGGGGAAGCACAGATACGCAGTATTTT. It encodes CASSLLRGSTDTQYF.